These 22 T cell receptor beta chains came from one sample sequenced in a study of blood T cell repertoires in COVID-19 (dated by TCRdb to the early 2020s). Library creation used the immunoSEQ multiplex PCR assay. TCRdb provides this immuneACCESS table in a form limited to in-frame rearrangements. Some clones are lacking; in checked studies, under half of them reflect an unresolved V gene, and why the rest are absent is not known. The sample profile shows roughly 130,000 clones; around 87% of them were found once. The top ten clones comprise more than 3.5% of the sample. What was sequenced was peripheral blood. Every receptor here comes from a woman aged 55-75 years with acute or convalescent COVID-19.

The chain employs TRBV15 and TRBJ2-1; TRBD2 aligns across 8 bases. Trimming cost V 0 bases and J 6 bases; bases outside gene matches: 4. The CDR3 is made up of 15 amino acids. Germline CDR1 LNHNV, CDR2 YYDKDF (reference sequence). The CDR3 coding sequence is TGTGCCACCAGCAGAGAATGGCTAGCGGGCAATGAGCAGTTCTTC. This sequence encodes CATSREWLAGNEQFF. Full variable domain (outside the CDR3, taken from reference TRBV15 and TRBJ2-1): DAMVIQNPRYQVTQFGKPVTLSCSQTLNHNVMYWYQQKSSQAPKLLFHYYDKDFNNEADTPDNFQSRRPNTSFCFLDIRSPGLGDTAMYLCATSREWLAGNEQFFGPGTRLTVL.

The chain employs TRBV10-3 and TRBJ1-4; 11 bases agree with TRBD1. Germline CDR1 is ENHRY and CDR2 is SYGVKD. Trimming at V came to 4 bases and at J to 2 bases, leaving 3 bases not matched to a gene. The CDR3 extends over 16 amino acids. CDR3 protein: CAISGDRGTTNEKLFF. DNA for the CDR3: TGTGCCATCAGTGGGGACAGGGGGACGACTAATGAAAAACTGTTTTTT.

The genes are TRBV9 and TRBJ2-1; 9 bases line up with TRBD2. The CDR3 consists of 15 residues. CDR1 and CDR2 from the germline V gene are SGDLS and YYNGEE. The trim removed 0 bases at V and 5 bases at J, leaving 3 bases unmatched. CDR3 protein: CASSVGLAAHNEQFF. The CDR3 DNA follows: TGTGCCAGCAGCGTAGGACTAGCGGCCCACAATGAGCAGTTCTTC.

As DNA, the CDR3 is TGTGCCAGTAGTCCACCGAGCTATAATTCACCCCTCCACTTT. Protein product: CASSPPSYNSPLHF. V gene TRBV19 combines with J gene TRBJ1-6; the D is unclear. The CDR3 is 14 amino acids. Per germline, CDR1 LNHDA and CDR2 SQIVND (reference sequence). Between the trimmed V and J ends, which lost 5 bases and 3 bases, there was a span of 8 bases.

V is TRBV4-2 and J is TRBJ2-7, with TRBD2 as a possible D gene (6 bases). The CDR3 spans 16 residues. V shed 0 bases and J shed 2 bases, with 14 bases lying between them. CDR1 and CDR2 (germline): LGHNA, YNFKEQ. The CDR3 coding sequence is TGTGCCAGCAGCCAAGAGGGGAGCGGGCGACCCTACGAGCAGTACTTC. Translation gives CASSQEGSGRPYEQYF.

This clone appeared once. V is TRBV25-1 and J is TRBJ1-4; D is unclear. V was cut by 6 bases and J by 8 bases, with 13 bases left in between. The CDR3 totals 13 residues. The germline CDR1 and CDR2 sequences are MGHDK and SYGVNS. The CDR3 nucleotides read TGTGCCAGCAGCCCATTTTCTAGGGAAAAACTGTTTTTT. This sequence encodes CASSPFSREKLFF.

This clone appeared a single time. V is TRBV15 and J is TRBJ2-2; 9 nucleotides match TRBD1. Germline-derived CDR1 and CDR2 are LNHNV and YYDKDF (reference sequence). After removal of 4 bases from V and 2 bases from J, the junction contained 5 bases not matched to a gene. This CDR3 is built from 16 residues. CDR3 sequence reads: CATSNRDRENTGELFF. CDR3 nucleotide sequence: TGTGCCACCAGCAACCGGGACAGGGAAAACACCGGGGAGCTGTTTTTT.

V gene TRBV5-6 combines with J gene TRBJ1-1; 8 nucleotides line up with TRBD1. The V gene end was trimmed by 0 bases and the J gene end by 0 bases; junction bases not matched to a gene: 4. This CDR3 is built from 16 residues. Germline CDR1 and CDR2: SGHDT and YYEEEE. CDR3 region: CASSLGQGRMNTEAFF. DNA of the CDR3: TGTGCCAGCAGCTTGGGACAGGGGAGGATGAACACTGAAGCTTTCTTT.

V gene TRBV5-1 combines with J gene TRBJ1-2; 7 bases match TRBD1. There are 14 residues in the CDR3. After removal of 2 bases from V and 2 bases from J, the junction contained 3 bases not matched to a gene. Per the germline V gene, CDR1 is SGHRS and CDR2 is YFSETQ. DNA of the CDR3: TGCGCCAGCAGCTTAGACAGGGCAAACTATGGCTACACCTTC. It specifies CASSLDRANYGYTF.

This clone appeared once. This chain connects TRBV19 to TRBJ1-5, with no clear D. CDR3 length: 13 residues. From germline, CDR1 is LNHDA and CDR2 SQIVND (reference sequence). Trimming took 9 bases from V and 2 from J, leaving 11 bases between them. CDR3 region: CASSQNGNQPQHF. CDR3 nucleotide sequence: TGTGCCAGCTCCCAGAATGGCAATCAGCCCCAGCATTTT.

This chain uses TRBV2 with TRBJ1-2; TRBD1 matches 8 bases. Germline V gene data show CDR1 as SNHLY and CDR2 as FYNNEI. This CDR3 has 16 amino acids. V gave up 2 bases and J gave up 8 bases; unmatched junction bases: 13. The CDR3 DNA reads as TGTGCCAGCAGTGAAATCCAGGTCAAGACAGGGGACGGCTACACCTTC. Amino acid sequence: CASSEIQVKTGDGYTF.

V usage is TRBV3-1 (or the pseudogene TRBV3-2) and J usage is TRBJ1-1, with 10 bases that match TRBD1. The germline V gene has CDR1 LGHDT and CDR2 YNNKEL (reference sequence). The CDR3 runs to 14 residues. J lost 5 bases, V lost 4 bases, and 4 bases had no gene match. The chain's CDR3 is CASSRDRGRTEAFF. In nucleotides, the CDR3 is TGTGCCAGCAGCCGTGACAGGGGGCGAACTGAAGCTTTCTTT.

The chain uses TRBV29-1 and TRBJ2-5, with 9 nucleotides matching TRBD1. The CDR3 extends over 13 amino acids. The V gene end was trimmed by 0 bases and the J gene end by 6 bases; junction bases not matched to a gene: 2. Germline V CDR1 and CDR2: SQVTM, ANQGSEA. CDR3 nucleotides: TGCAGCGTTGAAGATGGGACAGGGAAGACCCAGTACTTC. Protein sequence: CSVEDGTGKTQYF.

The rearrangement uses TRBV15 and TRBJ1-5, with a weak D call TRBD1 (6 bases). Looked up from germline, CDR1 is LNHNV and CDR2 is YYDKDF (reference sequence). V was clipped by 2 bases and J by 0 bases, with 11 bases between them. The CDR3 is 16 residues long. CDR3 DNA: TGTGCCACCAGCAGAACCTGGACAGATAGCAATCAGCCCCAGCATTTT. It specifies CATSRTWTDSNQPQHF.

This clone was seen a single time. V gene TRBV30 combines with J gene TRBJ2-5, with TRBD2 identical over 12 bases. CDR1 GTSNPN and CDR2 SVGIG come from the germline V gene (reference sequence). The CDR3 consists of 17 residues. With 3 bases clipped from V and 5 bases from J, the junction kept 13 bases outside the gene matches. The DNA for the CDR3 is TGTGCCTGGAGCCGAGACTTAGGACTAGCGGGACTGGAGACCCAGTACTTC. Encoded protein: CAWSRDLGLAGLETQYF.

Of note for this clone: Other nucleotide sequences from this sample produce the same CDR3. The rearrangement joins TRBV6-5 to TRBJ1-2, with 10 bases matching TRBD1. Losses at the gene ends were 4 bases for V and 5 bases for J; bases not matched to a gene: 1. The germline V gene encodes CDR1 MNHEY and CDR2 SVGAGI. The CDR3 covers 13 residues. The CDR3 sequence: CASSWDRGYGYTF. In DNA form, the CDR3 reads TGTGCCAGCAGTTGGGACAGGGGTTATGGCTACACCTTC.

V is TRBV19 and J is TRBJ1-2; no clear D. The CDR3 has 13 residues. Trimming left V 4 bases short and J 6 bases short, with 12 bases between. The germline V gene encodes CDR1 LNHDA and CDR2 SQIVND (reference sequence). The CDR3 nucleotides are TGTGCCAGTAGTACGAGAACAGACCATGGCTACACCTTC. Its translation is CASSTRTDHGYTF.

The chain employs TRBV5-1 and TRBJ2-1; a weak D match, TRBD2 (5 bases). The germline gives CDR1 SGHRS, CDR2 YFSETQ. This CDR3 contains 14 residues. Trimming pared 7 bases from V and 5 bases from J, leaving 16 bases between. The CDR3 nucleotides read TGCGCCAGCGCCATTGAGCGGATAAACAATGAGCAGTTCTTC. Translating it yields CASAIERINNEQFF. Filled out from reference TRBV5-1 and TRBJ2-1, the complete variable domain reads KAGVTQTPRYLIKTRGQQVTLSCSPISGHRSVSWYQQTPGQGLQFLFEYFSETQRNKGNFPGRFSGRQFSNSRSEMNVSTLELGDSALYLCASAIERINNEQFFGPGTRLTVL.

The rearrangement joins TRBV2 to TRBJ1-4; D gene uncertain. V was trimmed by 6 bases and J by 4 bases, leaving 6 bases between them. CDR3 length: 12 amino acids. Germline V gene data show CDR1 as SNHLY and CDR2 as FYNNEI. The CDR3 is CASRAVNEKLFF. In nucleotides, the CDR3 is TGTGCCAGCAGGGCGGTTAATGAAAAACTGTTTTTT.

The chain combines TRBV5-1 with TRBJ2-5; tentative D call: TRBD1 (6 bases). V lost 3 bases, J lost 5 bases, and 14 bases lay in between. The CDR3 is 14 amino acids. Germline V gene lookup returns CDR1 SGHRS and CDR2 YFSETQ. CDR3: CASSSIQGPETQYF. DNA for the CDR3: TGCGCCAGCAGCTCCATACAGGGTCCGGAGACCCAGTACTTC. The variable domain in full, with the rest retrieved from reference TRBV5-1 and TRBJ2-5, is KAGVTQTPRYLIKTRGQQVTLSCSPISGHRSVSWYQQTPGQGLQFLFEYFSETQRNKGNFPGRFSGRQFSNSRSEMNVSTLELGDSALYLCASSSIQGPETQYFGPGTRLLVL.

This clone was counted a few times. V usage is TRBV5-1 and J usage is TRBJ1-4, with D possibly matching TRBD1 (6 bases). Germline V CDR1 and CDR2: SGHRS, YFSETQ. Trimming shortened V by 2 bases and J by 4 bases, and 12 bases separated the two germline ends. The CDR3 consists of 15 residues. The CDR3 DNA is TGCGCCAGCAGCTTATCGGGACAAAGTAATGAAAAACTGTTTTTT. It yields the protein CASSLSGQSNEKLFF.

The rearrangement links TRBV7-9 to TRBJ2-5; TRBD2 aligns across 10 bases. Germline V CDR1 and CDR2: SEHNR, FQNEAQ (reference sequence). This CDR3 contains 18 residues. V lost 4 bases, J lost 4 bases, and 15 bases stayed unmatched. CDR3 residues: CASSSEGGLAGEGETQYF. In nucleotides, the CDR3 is TGTGCCAGCAGCTCCGAGGGGGGTCTAGCGGGAGAGGGAGAGACCCAGTACTTC.